This T cell receptor beta chain derives from a study of pediatric ulcerative colitis (dated by TCRdb to about 2019). About the study as a whole: Of the ulcerative colitis patients, about 7 had pancolitis and two had left-sided colitis, and histology in every patient was consistent with ulcerative colitis. From roughly 9 newly diagnosed, treatment-naive pediatric ulcerative colitis patients and four non-IBD control children, paired blood and rectal samples were collected. The Pediatric Ulcerative Colitis Activity Index classified a couple of patients as having mild disease, four as having moderate disease and three as having acute severe colitis.

V is reduced by 5 bases and J by 3 bases, leaving a spacing of 8 bases between them. The CDR3 goes from the cysteine to the phenylalanine over 13 residues. Only the CDR3 DNA stays, 39 bases, in frame from base 1. CDR1 is given as LNHDA and CDR2 as SQIVND, both from the germline V gene (reference sequence). Broader findings and caveats from the paper: Because repertoires came from total lymphocyte DNA, patterns in rare subsets such as regulatory T cells may not be reflected. Features of the rectal repertoire distinguished controls, mild-moderate colitis patients and acute severe colitis patients, and in acute severe colitis, rectal diversity was reduced because of clonal expansions. Significantly higher autologous blood-rectal clonal overlap was found in ulcerative colitis patients than in controls, which suggested increased T cell trafficking to inflamed tissue. For technical reasons, blood samples from a couple of patients gave substantially fewer templates, and these samples were excluded from the blood-rectal overlap analysis. Only a few individuals were included in the healthy control group, which was small. Two rectal CDR3 clonotypes were found in every ulcerative colitis patient but in no control.

Note on this clone: No cognate antigen has been identified for it. Qualities for individual bases were not recorded, and no much larger clone is one base off.

Rearranged CDR3 beta regions were amplified from genomic DNA with multiplex V and J primers using the immunoSEQ TRB Survey service. To keep sequencing depth the same across samples, survey-level depth of up to 500,000 reads per sample was applied. The libraries were purified, combined into pools and sequenced with Illumina technology. The authors processed their data as follows. immunoSEQ online tools were used for productive clonality, sample overlap, pairwise scatters, CDR3 beta length, V/D/J gene usage and productiveness. Alongside Shannon and Simpson indices, calculated diversity was computed as the number of unique rearrangements divided by total templates, multiplied by 100. Z-score normalized data were analyzed by principal component analysis with the R prcomp function and the ggbiplot package. Morisita's index was used to quantify blood-rectal clonal overlap within each subject. TCRdb obtained this table from immuneACCESS and retained in-frame rearrangements with V and J assigned. These tables miss some clones; where compared with another copy, unresolved V genes account for less than half of the shortfall, and the remainder is unexplained. The V and J calls and clone size come from that table; D and trimming were worked out from the DNA. For this sample the table gives roughly 70,000 clones, of which roughly nine tenths were detected only once. The top ten clones comprise roughly 3% of the sample.

Before the diagnostic colonoscopy, none of the ulcerative colitis patients had been given any immunosuppressive medication. A blood sample was drawn at the time of the colonoscopy. The Wizard kit (Promega) was used to extract genomic DNA from blood and intestinal samples. The sequenced sample was blood. The chain links TRBV19 with TRBJ2-1; TRBD2 could be the D gene, as 5 bases match. This clonotype originated in a boy younger than 18 with severe ulcerative colitis. The DNA sequence is as follows: TGTGCCAGTAGTCCAGCGGTCTACAATGAGCAGTTCTTC. Translated, this is CASSPAVYNEQFF.